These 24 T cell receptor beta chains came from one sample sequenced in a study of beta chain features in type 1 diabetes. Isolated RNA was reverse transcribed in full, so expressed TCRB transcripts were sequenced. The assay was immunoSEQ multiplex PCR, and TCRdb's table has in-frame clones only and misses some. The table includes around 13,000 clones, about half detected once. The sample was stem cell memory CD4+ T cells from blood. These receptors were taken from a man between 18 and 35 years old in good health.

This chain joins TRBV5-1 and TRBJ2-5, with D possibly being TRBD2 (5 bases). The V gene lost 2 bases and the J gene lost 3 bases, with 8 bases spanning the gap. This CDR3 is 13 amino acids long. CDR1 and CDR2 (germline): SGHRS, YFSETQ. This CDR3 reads CASSLGSEETQYF. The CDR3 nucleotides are TGCGCCAGCAGCTTAGGGAGTGAAGAGACCCAGTACTTC.

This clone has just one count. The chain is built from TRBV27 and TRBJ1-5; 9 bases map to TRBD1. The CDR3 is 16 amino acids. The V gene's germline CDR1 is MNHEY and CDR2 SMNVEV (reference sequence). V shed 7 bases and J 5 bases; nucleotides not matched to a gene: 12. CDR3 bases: TGTGCCAGCACCTCCGCGGACAGGGGAGTCTATCAGCCCCAGCATTTT. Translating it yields CASTSADRGVYQPQHF.

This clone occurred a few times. This chain's CDR3 is CASSQGLTGGYGYTF. CDR3 coding DNA: TGCGCCAGCAGCCAAGGTCTGACAGGGGGCTATGGCTACACCTTC. This sequence joins TRBV4-3 and TRBJ1-2; TRBD1 agrees at 9 bases. Germline CDR1 is LGHNA and CDR2 is YSLEER. This CDR3 spans 15 amino acids. V was pared by 1 base and J by 4 bases, with 4 bases of the junction left unmatched.

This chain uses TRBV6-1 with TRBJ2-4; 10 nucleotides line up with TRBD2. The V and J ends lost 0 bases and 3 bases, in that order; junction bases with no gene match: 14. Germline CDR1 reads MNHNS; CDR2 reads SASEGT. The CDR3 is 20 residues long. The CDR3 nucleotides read TGTGCCAGCAGTGAAGCCCTTGGTGAGGCAGCGGGGGGGAACAAAAACATTCAGTACTTC. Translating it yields CASSEALGEAAGGNKNIQYF.

In DNA form, the CDR3 reads TGCGCCAGCAGCCAAGGCATACAGGTCAAAGAGACCCAGTACTTC. This codes for CASSQGIQVKETQYF. This chain joins TRBV4-1 and TRBJ2-5; D is possibly TRBD1 (5 bases). The germline gives CDR1 MGHRA, CDR2 YSYEKL. Trimming removed 1 base from V and 3 bases from J, with 12 bases in between. The CDR3 is made up of 15 amino acids.

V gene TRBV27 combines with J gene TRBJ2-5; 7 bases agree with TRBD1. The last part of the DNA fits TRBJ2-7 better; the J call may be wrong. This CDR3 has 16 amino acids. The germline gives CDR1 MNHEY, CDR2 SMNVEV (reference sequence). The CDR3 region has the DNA TGTGCCAGCAGTTACACCGGGACAGCGAGCTCCTACGAGCAGTACTTC. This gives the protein CASSYTGTASSYEQYF.

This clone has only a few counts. CDR3 bases: TGTGCCAGCAGCTGGGGCTGGGATGGCTACACCTTC. This gives the protein CASSWGWDGYTF. This chain joins TRBV28 and TRBJ1-2; the D gene is possibly TRBD1 (5 bases). The CDR3 loop spans 12 amino acids. Germline V CDR1 and CDR2: MDHEN, SYDVKM. V was cut by 6 bases and J by 6 bases, with 11 bases left in between.

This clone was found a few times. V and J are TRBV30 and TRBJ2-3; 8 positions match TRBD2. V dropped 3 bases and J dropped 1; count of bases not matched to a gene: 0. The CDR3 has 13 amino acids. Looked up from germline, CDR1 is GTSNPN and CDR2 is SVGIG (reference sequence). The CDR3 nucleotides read TGTGCCTGGAGACTAGCGGGCACAGATACGCAGTATTTT. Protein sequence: CAWRLAGTDTQYF. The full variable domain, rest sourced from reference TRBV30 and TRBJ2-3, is SQTIHQWPATLVQPVGSPLSLECTVEGTSNPNLYWYRQAAGRGLQLLFYSVGIGQISSEVPQNLSASRPQDRQFILSSKKLLLSDSGFYLCAWRLAGTDTQYFGPGTRLTVL.

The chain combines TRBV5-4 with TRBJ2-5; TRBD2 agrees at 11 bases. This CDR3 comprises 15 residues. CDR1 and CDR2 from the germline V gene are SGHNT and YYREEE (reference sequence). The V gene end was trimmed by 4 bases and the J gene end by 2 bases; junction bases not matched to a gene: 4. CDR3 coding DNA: TGTGCCAGCAGCCCCTTAGCGGGGGGGCAAGAGACCCAGTACTTC. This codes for CASSPLAGGQETQYF.

CDR3 DNA sequence: TGTGCCAGCAGCCCTAGGGGGGGCCCGCAGGGCGAGCAGTACTTC. Translation: CASSPRGGPQGEQYF. The chain joins TRBV7-2 to TRBJ2-7; D might be TRBD2 (7 bases). The V end lost 5 bases, the J end lost 6 bases, and 20 bases lay between the germline ends. Per germline, CDR1 SGHTA and CDR2 FQGNSA. CDR3 length: 15 residues.

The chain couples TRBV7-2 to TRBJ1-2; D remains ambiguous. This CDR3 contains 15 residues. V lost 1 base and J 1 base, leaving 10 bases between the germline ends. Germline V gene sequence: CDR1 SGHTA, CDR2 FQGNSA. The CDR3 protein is CASSLVAGINYGYTF. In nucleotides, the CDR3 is TGTGCCAGCAGCTTAGTGGCGGGAATTAACTATGGCTACACCTTC.

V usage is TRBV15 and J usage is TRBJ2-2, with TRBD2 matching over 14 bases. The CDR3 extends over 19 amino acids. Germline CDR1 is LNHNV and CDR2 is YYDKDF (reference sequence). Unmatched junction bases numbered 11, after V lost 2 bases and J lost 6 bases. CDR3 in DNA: TGTGCCACCAGCAGAATCCGGACTAGCGGGGGGAAGGAACCCGGGGAGCTGTTTTTT. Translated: CATSRIRTSGGKEPGELFF.

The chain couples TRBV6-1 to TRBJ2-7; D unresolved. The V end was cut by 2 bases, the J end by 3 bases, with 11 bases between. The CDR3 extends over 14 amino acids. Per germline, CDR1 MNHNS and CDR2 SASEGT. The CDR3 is CASSESPAVYEQYF. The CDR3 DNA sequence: TGTGCCAGCAGTGAAAGTCCTGCGGTCTACGAGCAGTACTTC.

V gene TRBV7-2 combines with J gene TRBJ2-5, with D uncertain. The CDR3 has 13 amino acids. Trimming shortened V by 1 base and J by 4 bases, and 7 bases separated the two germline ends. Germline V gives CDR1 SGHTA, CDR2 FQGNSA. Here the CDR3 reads CASSLVSGETQYF. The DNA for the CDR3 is TGTGCCAGCAGCTTAGTATCAGGAGAGACCCAGTACTTC.

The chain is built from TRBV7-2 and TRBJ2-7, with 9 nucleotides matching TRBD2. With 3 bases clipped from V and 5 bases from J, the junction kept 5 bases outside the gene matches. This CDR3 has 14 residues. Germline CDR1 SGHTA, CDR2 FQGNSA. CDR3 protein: CASSLKRGDDEQYF. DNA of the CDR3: TGTGCCAGCAGCTTGAAGCGGGGGGACGACGAGCAGTACTTC.

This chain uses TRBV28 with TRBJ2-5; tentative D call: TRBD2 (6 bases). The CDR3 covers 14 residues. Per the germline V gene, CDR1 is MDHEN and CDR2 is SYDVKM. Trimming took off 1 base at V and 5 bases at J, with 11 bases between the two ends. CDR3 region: CASSLLSGRETQYF. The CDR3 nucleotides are TGTGCCAGCAGTTTATTATCAGGGAGGGAGACCCAGTACTTC.

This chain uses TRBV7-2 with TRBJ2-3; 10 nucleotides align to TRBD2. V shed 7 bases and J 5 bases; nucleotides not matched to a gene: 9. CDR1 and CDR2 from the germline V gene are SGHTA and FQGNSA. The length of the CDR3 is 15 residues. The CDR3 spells CASTAEGLALDTQYF. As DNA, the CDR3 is TGTGCCAGCACCGCGGAGGGACTAGCGTTAGATACGCAGTATTTT.

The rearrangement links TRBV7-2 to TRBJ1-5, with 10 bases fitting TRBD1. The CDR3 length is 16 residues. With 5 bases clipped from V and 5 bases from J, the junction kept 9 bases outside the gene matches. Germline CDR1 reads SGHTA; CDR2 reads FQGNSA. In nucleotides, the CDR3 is TGTGCCAGCAGCGCCCGGGACAGGGGTGGCGATCAGCCCCAGCATTTT. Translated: CASSARDRGGDQPQHF.

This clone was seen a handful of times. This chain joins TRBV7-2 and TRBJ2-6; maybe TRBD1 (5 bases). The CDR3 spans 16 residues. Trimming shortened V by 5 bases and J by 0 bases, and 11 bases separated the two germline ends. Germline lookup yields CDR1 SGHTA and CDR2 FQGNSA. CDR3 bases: TGTGCCAGCAGCCCCGGCAGGGCCTCTGGGGCCAACGTCCTGACTTTC. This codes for CASSPGRASGANVLTF. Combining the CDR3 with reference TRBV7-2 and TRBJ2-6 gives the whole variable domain GAGVSQSPSNKVTEKGKDVELRCDPISGHTALYWYRQSLGQGLEFLIYFQGNSAPDKSGLPSDRFSAERTGGSVSTLTIQRTQQEDSAVYLCASSPGRASGANVLTFGAGSRLTVL.

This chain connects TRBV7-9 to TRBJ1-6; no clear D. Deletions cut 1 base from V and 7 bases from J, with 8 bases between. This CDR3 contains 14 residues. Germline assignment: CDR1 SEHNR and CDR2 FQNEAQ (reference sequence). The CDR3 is CASSLEGGNSPLHF. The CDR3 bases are TGTGCCAGCAGCTTAGAAGGAGGGAATTCACCCCTCCACTTT.

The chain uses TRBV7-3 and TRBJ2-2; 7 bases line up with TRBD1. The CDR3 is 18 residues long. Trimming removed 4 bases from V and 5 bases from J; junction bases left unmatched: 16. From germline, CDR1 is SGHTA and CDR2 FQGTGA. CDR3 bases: TGTGCCAGCAGCTACGCCTATTTGACAGGGCGAGGGACCGGGGAGCTGTTTTTT. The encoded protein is CASSYAYLTGRGTGELFF.

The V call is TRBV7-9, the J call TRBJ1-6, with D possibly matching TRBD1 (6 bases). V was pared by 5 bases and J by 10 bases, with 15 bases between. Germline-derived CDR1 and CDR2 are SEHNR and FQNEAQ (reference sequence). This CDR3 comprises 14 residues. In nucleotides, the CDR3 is TGTGCCAGCAGCACACGCGGGGGGGCCTCACCCCTCCACTTT. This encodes CASSTRGGASPLHF.

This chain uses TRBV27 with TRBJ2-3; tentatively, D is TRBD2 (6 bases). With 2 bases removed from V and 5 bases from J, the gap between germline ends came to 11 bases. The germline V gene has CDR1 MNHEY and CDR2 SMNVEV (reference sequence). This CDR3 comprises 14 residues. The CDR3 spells CASSLPTTRDTQYF. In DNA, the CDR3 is TGTGCCAGCAGTTTACCGACGACTAGAGATACGCAGTATTTT.

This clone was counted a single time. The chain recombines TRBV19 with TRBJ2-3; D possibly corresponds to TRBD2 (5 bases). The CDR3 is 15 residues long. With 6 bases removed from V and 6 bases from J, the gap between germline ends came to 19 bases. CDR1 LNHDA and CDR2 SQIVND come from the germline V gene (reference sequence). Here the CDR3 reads CASSERDPGRDTQYF. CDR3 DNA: TGTGCCAGTAGCGAGAGGGATCCGGGCCGTGATACGCAGTATTTT.